One and the same sample provided the 19 T cell receptor beta chains below, sequenced in a study of blood T cell repertoires in COVID-19. The method was immunoSEQ multiplex PCR; TCRdb's version includes in-frame clones alone and lacks a portion of them. The top ten hold under 4.5% of the sample, which has roughly 250,000 clones, 65% to 80% seen once. The sample consisted of peripheral blood. All receptors come from a middle-aged woman with active or convalescent COVID-19.

This chain connects TRBV7-2 to TRBJ2-2; D gene ambiguous. Trimming took off 1 base at V and 6 bases at J, with 9 bases between the two ends. The CDR3 spans 14 residues. Looked up from germline, CDR1 is SGHTA and CDR2 is FQGNSA. CDR3 sequence reads: CASSLVFGPGELFF. The CDR3 region has the DNA TGTGCCAGCAGCTTAGTTTTCGGTCCCGGGGAGCTGTTTTTT.

This clone appeared a single time. This sequence joins TRBV27 and TRBJ2-3; 8 bases match TRBD1. Germline CDR1 is MNHEY and CDR2 is SMNVEV (reference sequence). The CDR3 contains 15 residues. V shed 4 bases and J 1 base; nucleotides not matched to a gene: 4. CDR3 nucleotide sequence: TGTGCCAGCAGTTACAGGGGGGCTCGCACAGATACGCAGTATTTT. This sequence encodes CASSYRGARTDTQYF.

The chain joins TRBV11-2 to TRBJ2-3; TRBD2 might be the D (6 bases). The CDR3 loop spans 17 amino acids. V was pared by 0 bases and J by 0 bases, with 13 bases between. Germline lookup yields CDR1 SGHAT and CDR2 FQNNGV. DNA of the CDR3: TGTGCCAGCAGCTTAGAAGGGCGGGGTTCTAGCACAGATACGCAGTATTTT. Its protein product is CASSLEGRGSSTDTQYF.

The V gene is TRBV9, the J gene TRBJ1-1; D gene unclear. The length of the CDR3 is 14 residues. V was trimmed by 2 bases and J by 1 base, leaving 9 bases between them. From germline, CDR1 is SGDLS and CDR2 YYNGEE. CDR3 DNA sequence: TGTGCCAGCAGCGTCTTCTCAGGGAACACTGAAGCTTTCTTT. This translates into CASSVFSGNTEAFF.

The V call is TRBV5-1, the J call TRBJ1-4; D perhaps matches TRBD1 (6 bases). V gave up 3 bases and J gave up 7 bases, with 16 bases separating them. The CDR3 sequence is 15 residues long. Per germline, CDR1 SGHRS and CDR2 YFSETQ. The CDR3 here is CASSSTQGFGEKLFF. The CDR3 DNA reads TGCGCCAGCAGCTCTACACAGGGTTTCGGTGAAAAACTGTTTTTT. Drawing the rest from reference TRBV5-1 and TRBJ1-4, the complete variable domain is KAGVTQTPRYLIKTRGQQVTLSCSPISGHRSVSWYQQTPGQGLQFLFEYFSETQRNKGNFPGRFSGRQFSNSRSEMNVSTLELGDSALYLCASSSTQGFGEKLFFGSGTQLSVL.

The chain is built from TRBV12-3 or TRBV12-4 and TRBJ1-3, with a tentative D call TRBD1 (5 bases). CDR3 size: 13 residues. Trimming removed 6 bases from V and 4 bases from J, with 10 bases in between. CDR3 coding DNA: TGTGCCAGCAGCCAGGGATCCGGAAACACCATATATTTT. The encoded protein is CASSQGSGNTIYF.

The chain carries TRBV21-1 and TRBJ1-1; the D segment call TRBD1 is taken from the table without a DNA check. TRBV21-1 is tagged as a pseudogene. The CDR3 spans 14 residues. In DNA, the CDR3 is TGTGCCAGCAGCATAAACAGGGTGAATGCTGAAGCTTTCTTT. It yields the protein CASSINRVNAEAFF.

The chain carries TRBV6-5 and TRBJ2-3, with D hard to call. The germline V gene encodes CDR1 MNHEY and CDR2 SVGAGI. The germline V and J ends were trimmed by 2 bases and 4 bases, with 10 bases remaining between them. The CDR3 is 14 amino acids. The CDR3 spells CASSYGQVADTQYF. CDR3 nucleotide sequence: TGTGCCAGCAGTTACGGGCAAGTAGCAGATACGCAGTATTTT.

J is TRBJ1-6 and V is TRBV30, with unresolved D. This CDR3 is 11 amino acids long. V lost 0 bases to trimming and J lost 9 bases, with 3 bases between them. Germline-derived CDR1 and CDR2 are GTSNPN and SVGIG (reference sequence). CDR3 nucleotides: TGTGCCTGGAGTGTAGCTTCACCCCTCCACTTT. Amino acids: CAWSVASPLHF.

This chain links TRBV19 with TRBJ2-1; 15 positions match TRBD2. Per the germline V gene, CDR1 is LNHDA and CDR2 is SQIVND (reference sequence). The CDR3 runs 17 residues. V gave up 8 bases and J gave up 0 bases; unmatched junction bases: 5. The CDR3 sequence is CASGTSGGTNSYNEQFF. CDR3 in DNA: TGTGCCAGTGGGACTAGCGGGGGGACTAACTCCTACAATGAGCAGTTCTTC. Full variable domain (outside the CDR3, taken from reference TRBV19 and TRBJ2-1): DGGITQSPKYLFRKEGQNVTLSCEQNLNHDAMYWYRQDPGQGLRLIYYSQIVNDFQKGDIAEGYSVSREKKESFPLTVTSAQKNPTAFYLCASGTSGGTNSYNEQFFGPGTRLTVL.

The rearrangement uses TRBV2 and TRBJ2-1; a possible D gene is TRBD1 (6 bases). V lost 8 bases, J lost 6 bases, and 17 bases lay in between. CDR1 and CDR2 from the germline V gene are SNHLY and FYNNEI. The CDR3 has 14 residues. The CDR3 nucleotides read TGTGCCAGCGGAAGCAGGGGCTTTATCAATGAGCAGTTCTTC. This gives the protein CASGSRGFINEQFF.

In this sample, this clone turned up once. The chain employs TRBV28 and TRBJ2-1; a weak D match, TRBD2 (6 bases). V dropped 3 bases and J dropped 5 bases, with 20 bases sitting between them. This CDR3 contains 17 residues. Germline V gives CDR1 MDHEN, CDR2 SYDVKM. CDR3 loop: CASSLYPYTGEDNEQFF. Written as DNA, the CDR3 is TGTGCCAGCAGTTTGTACCCCTATACGGGGGAGGACAATGAGCAGTTCTTC.

The J gene is TRBJ2-7, the V gene TRBV7-9; TRBD1 agrees at 8 bases. The CDR3 has 15 residues. Germline CDR1 reads SEHNR; CDR2 reads FQNEAQ (reference sequence). After removal of 7 bases from V and 6 bases from J, the junction contained 14 bases not matched to a gene. The chain's CDR3 is CASTSVDRGGFEQYF. The DNA of the CDR3 is TGTGCCAGCACCTCGGTTGACAGGGGAGGTTTCGAGCAGTACTTC. The variable domain in full, completed from reference TRBV7-9 and TRBJ2-7, reads DTGVSQNPRHKITKRGQNVTFRCDPISEHNRLYWYRQTLGQGPEFLTYFQNEAQLEKSRLLSDRFSAERPKGSFSTLEIQRTEQGDSAMYLCASTSVDRGGFEQYFGPGTRLTVT.

The count of this clone is one. This chain connects TRBV9 to TRBJ1-4; D might be TRBD1 (5 bases). Deletions cut 2 bases from V and 8 bases from J, with 16 bases between. The CDR3 contains 15 residues. CDR1 and CDR2 from the germline V gene are SGDLS and YYNGEE. The CDR3, as DNA: TGTGCCAGCAGCGTGGGCTCAAGGGGCGGAGAAAAACTGTTTTTT. It encodes CASSVGSRGGEKLFF.

This clone was detected only a few times. The chain recombines TRBV7-6 with TRBJ2-1, with TRBD2 matching over 8 bases. CDR3 size: 19 residues. With 4 bases clipped from V and 1 base from J, the junction kept 15 bases outside the gene matches. Germline V gene lookup returns CDR1 SGHVS and CDR2 FNYEAQ. CDR3 residues: CASSYPGGAGALSYNEQFF. The CDR3 bases are TGTGCCAGCAGCTACCCGGGAGGGGCGGGGGCCCTTTCCTACAATGAGCAGTTCTTC. Full variable domain (remainder filled in from reference TRBV7-6 and TRBJ2-1): GAGVSQSPRYKVTKRGQDVALRCDPISGHVSLYWYRQALGQGPEFLTYFNYEAQQDKSGLPNDRFSAERPEGSISTLTIQRTEQRDSAMYRCASSYPGGAGALSYNEQFFGPGTRLTVL.

The chain uses TRBV19 and TRBJ2-2; D remains ambiguous. There are 15 residues in the CDR3. Germline values: CDR1 LNHDA, CDR2 SQIVND (reference sequence). With 2 bases removed from V and 4 bases from J, the gap between germline ends came to 11 bases. CDR3 sequence (DNA): TGTGCCAGTAGTATAATCCGGTCGGGCACCGGGGAGCTGTTTTTT. Its translation: CASSIIRSGTGELFF.

V and J are TRBV12-3 or TRBV12-4 and TRBJ1-1; D is perhaps TRBD1 (6 bases). Between the trimmed V and J ends, which lost 1 base and 7 bases, there was a span of 10 bases. The CDR3 is 13 amino acids. The CDR3 DNA sequence: TGTGCCAGCAGTTTAGGGGGGCAGAATGAAGCTTTCTTT. Translating gives CASSLGGQNEAFF.

This clone appeared once. The rearrangement uses TRBV21-1 and TRBJ1-6; the table calls TRBD1, which could not be checked here. TRBV21-1 is given as a pseudogene. This CDR3 has 19 residues. The CDR3 DNA reads as TGTGCCAGCAGCAAAGCGGGCGACAGGGATTTTCGCGGTTGTTCACCCCTCCACTTT. Translated: CASSKAGDRDFRGCSPLHF.

The CDR3 nucleotides are TGTGCCAGCAGCTTAGAGAGTCGCCCCACAGATACGCAGTATTTT. Amino acids: CASSLESRPTDTQYF. The chain uses TRBV11-1 and TRBJ2-3; D uncertain. The CDR3 runs to 15 residues. In germline, CDR1 is SGHAT, CDR2 FQDESV (reference sequence). V was pared by 1 base and J by 2 bases, with 10 bases between.